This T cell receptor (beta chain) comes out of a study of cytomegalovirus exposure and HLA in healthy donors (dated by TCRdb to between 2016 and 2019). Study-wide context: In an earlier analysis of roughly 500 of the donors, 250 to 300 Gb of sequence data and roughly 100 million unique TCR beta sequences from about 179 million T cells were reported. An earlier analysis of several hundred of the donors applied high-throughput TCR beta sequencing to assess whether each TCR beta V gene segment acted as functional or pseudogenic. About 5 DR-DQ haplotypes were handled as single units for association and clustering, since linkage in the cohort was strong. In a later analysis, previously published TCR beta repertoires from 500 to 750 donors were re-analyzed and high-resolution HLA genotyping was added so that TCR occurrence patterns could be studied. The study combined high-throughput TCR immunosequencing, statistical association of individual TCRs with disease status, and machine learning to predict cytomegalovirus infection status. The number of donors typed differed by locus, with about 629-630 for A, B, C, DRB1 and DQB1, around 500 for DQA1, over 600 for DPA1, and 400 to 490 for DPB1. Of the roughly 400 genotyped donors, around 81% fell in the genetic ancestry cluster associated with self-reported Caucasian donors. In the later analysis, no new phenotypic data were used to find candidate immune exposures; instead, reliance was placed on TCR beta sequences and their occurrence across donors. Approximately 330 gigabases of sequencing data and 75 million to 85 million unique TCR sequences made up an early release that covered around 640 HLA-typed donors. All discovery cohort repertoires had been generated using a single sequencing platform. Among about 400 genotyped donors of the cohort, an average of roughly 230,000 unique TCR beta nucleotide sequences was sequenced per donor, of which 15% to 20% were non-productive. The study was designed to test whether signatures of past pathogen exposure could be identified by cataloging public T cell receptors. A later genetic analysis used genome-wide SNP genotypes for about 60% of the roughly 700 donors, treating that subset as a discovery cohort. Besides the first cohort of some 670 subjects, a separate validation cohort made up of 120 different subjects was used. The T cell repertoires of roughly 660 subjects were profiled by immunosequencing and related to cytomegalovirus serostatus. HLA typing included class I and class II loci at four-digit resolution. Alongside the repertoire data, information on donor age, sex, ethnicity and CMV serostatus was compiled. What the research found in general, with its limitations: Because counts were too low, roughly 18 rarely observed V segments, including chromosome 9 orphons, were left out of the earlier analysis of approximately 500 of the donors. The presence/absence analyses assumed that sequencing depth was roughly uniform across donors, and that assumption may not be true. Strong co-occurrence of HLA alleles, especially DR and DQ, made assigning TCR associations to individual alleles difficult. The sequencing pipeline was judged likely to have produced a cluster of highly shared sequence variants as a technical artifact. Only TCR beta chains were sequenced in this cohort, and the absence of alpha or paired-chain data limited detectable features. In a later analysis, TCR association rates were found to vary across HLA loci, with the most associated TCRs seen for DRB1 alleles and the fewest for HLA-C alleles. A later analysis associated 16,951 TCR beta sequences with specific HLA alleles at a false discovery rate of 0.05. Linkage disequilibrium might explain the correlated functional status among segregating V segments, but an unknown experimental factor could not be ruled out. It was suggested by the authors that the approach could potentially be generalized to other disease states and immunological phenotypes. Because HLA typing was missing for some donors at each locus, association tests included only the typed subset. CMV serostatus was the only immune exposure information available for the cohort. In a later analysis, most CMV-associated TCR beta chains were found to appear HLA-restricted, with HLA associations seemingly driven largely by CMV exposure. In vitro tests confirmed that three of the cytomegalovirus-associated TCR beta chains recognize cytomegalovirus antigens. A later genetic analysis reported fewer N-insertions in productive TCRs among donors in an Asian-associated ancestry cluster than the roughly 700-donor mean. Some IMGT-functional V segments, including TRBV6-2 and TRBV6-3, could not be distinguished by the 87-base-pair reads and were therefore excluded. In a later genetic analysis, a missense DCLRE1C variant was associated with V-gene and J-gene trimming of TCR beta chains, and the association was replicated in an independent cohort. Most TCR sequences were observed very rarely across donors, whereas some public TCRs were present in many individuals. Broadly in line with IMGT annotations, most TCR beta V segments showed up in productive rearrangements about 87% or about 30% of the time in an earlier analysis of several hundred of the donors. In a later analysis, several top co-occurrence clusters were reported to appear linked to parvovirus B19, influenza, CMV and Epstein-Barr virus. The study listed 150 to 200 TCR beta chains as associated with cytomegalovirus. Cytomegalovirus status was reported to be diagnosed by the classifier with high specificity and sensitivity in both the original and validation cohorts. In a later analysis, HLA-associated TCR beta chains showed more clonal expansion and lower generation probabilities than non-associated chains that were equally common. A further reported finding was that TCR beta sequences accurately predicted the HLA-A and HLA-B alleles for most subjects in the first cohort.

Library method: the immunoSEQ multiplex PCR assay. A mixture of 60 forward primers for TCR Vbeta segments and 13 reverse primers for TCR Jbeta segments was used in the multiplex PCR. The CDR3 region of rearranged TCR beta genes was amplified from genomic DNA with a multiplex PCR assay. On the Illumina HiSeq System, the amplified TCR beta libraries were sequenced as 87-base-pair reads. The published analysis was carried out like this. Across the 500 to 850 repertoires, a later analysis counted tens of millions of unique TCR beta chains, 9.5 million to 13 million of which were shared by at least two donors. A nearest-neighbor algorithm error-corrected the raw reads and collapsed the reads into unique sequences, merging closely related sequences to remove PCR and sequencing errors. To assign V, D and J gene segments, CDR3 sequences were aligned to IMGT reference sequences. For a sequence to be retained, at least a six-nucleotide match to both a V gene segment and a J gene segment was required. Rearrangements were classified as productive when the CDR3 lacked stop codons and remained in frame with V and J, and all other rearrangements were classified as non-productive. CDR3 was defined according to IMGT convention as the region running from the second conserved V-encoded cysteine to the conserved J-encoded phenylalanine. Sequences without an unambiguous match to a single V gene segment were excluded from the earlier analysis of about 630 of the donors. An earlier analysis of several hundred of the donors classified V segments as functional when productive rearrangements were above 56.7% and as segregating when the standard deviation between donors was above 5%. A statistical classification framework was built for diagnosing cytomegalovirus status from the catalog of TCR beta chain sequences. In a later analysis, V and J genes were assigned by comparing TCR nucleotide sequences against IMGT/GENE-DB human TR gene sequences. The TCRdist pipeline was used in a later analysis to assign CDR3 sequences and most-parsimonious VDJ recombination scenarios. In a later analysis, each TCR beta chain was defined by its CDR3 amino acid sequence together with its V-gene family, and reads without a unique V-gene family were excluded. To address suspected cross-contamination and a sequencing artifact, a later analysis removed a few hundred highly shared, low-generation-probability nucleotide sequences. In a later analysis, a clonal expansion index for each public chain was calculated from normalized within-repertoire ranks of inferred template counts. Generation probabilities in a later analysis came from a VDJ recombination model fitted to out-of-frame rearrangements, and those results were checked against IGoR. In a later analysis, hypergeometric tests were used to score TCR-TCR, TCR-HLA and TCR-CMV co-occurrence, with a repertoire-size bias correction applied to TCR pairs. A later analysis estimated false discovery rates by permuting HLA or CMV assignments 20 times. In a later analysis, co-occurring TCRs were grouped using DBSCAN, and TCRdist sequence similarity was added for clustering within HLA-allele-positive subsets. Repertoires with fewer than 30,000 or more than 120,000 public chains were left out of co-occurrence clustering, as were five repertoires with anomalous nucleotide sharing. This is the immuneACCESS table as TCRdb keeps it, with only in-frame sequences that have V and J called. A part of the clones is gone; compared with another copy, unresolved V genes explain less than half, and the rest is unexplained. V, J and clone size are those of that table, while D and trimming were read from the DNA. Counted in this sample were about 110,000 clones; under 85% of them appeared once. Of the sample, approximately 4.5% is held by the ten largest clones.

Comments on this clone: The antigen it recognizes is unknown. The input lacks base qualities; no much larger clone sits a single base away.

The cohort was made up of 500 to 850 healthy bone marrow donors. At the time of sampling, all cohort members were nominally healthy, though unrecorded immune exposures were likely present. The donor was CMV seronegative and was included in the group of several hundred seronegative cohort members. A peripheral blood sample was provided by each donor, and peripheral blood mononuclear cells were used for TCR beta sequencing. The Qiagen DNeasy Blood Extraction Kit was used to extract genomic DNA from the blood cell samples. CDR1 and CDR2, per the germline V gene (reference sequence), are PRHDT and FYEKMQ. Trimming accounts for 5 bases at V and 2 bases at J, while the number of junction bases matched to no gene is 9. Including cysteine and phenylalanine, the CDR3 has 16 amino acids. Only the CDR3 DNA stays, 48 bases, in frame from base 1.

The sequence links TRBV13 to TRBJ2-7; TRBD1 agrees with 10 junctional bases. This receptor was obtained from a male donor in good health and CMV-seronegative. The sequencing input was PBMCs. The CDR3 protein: CASSAEGQGLTYEQYF. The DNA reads TGTGCCAGCAGCGCCGAGGGACAGGGGTTGACCTACGAGCAGTACTTC.